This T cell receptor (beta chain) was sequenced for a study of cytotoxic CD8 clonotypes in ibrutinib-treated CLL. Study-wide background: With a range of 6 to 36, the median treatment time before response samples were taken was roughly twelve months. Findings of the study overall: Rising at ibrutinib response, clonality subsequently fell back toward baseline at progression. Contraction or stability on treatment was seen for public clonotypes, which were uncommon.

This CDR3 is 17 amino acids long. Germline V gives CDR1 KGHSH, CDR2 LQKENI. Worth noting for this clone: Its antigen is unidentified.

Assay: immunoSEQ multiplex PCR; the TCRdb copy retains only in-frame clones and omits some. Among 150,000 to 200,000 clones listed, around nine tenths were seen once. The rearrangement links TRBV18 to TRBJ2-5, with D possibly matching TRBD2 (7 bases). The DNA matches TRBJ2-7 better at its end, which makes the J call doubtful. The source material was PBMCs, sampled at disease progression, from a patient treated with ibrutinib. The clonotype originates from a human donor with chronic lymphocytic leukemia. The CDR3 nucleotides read TGTGCCAGCTCACCACCTGGGGGGCGGGGGCAAGCCTACGAGCAGTACTTC. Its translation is CASSPPGGRGQAYEQYF.